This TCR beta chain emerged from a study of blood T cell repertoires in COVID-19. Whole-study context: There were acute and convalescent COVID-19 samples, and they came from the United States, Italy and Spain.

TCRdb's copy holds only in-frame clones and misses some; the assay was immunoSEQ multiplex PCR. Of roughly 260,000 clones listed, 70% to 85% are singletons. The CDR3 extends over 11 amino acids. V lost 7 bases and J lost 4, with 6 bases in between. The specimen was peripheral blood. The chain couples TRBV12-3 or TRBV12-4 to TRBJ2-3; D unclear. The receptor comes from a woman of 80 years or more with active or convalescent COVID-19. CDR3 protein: CASTIADTQYF. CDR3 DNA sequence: TGTGCCAGCACTATCGCAGATACGCAGTATTTT.